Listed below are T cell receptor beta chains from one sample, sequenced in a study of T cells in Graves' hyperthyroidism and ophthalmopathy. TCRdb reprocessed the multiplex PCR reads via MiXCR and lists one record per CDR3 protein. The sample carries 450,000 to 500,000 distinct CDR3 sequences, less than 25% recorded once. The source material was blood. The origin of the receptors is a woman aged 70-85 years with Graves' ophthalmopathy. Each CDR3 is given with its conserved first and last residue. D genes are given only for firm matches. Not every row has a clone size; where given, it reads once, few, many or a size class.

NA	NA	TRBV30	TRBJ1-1	TGTGCCTGGAACCTGGGACAACCGAACACTGAAGCTTTCTTT	CAWNLGQPNTEAFF
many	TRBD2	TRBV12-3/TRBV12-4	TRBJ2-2	TGTGCCAGCAGTTCTAGCGGGAGCACCGGGGAGCTGTTTTTT	CASSSSGSTGELFF
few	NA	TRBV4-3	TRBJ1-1	TGCGCCAGCAGCCGCGGCGAGGGAGCCCCGAACACTGAAGCTTTCTTT	CASSRGEGAPNTEAFF
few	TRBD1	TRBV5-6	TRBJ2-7	TGTGCCAGCAGCTCGGGGACAGGGACACTCTACGAGCAGTACTTC	CASSSGTGTLYEQYF
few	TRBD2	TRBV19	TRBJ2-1	TGTGCCAGTAGTATAGTAGGGGCGGGAGCCTACAATGAGCAGTTCTTC	CASSIVGAGAYNEQFF
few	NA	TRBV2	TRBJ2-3	TGTGCCAGCAGTACCACTAGCTCAAAAACCACAGATACGCAGTATTTT	CASSTTSSKTTDTQYF
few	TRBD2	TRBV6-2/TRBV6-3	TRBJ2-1	TGTGCCAGCCAGCCCGCGGGAGGGAGGTCCTACAATGAGCAGTTCTTC	CASQPAGGRSYNEQFF
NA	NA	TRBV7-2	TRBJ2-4	TGTGCCAGCGGCCCTAGGTGGGCCGGTGGTTGGGCCAAAAACATTCAGTACTTC	CASGPRWAGGWAKNIQYF
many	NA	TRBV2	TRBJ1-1	TGTGCCAGCAGTGGGGGATTTTCCACTGAAGCTTTCTTT	CASSGGFSTEAFF
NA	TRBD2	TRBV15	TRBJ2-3	TGTGCCACCAGCGCACCGCGGGGGGGGGGAAGCGATACGCAGTATTTT	CATSAPRGGGSDTQYF
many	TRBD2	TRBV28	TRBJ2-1	TGTGCCAGCAGTTACCGACTAGCGGGAGGGCCCAATGAGCAGTTCTTC	CASSYRLAGGPNEQFF
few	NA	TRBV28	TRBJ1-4	TGTGCCAGCACCCGGACAATAAATGAAAAACTGTTTTTT	CASTRTINEKLFF
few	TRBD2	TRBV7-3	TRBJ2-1	TGTGCCAGCAGCCATAGCGGGAGGCGCTACAATGAGCAGTTCTTC	CASSHSGRRYNEQFF
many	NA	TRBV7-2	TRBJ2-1	TGTGCCAGCAGCTCCCCGCGGAGGGGCAATGAGCAGTTCTTC	CASSSPRRGNEQFF
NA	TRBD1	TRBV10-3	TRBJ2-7	TGTGCCATCAGTACAGGGGTGGCCTACGAGCAGTACTTC	CAISTGVAYEQYF
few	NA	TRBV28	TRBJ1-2	TGTGCCAGCAGTTTACTCCGTTTCGCTGGCTACACCTTC	CASSLLRFAGYTF
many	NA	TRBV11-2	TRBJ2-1	TGTGCCAGCAGCTTAGGGGGCGGCATCTCCTACAATGAGCAGTTCTTC	CASSLGGGISYNEQFF
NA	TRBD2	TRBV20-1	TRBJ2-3	TGCAGTGCCAACCGAAGACTAGCGGGAGACAGCACAGATACGCAGTATTTT	CSANRRLAGDSTDTQYF
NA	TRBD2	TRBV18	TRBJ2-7	TGTGCCAGCTCCCTCGGACTAGCGGGAGGTAGAACCTACGAGCAGTACTTC	CASSLGLAGGRTYEQYF
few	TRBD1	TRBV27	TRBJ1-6	TGTGCCAGCAGATCAATACTAACGACAGGGAACCGCTCACCCCTCCACTTT	CASRSILTTGNRSPLHF
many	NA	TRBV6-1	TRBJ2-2	TGTGCCAGCAGCGCAGGGGCCGGATCCACCGGGGAGCTGTTTTTT	CASSAGAGSTGELFF
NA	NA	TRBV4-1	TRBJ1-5	TGCGCCAGCAGCCAAGATTTCGGCGGGCAGCCCCAGCATTTT	CASSQDFGGQPQHF
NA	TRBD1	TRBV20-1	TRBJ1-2	TGCAGTGCTAGAGACCCAGGACAGGGGCTAGGGGGCTACACCTTC	CSARDPGQGLGGYTF
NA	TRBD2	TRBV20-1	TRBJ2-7	TGCAGTGCTAGAGTGTCTAGGACTAGCCAGGGCAATGAGCAGTACTTC	CSARVSRTSQGNEQYF
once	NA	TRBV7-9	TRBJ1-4	TGTGCCAGCAGCTTAGTGGCAGGGCGAGAAAAACTGTTTTTT	CASSLVAGREKLFF
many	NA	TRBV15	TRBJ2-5	TGTGCCACCAGCAGAGGTGGACTGCCCGGCGAGACCCAGTACTTC	CATSRGGLPGETQYF
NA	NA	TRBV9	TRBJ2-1	TGTGCCAGCAGCGTCGGGTTTGCTGAGCAGTTCTTC	CASSVGFAEQFF
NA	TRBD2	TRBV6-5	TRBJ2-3	TGTGCCAGCAGTTACTCGATCGGGGGGTTAGATACGCAGTATTTT	CASSYSIGGLDTQYF
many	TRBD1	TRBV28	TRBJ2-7	TGTGCCAGCACCCCTGGGACAGACGGTGGCTACGAGCAGTACTTC	CASTPGTDGGYEQYF
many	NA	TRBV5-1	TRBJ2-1	TGCGCCAGCAGTGAAGGACAGACGAACAATGAGCAGTTCTTC	CASSEGQTNNEQFF
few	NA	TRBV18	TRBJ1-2	TGTGCCAGCTCAACCTTTAGTTATGGCTACACCTTC	CASSTFSYGYTF
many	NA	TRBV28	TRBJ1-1	TGTGCCAGCAGTGAGTTGAACACTGAAGCTTTCTTT	CASSELNTEAFF
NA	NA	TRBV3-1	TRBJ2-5	TGTGCCAGCGGGGGCGGGGGAGAGACCCAGTACTTC	CASGGGGETQYF
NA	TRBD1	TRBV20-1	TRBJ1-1	TGCAGTGCTAGCGACAGGGTAACTGAAGCTTTCTTT	CSASDRVTEAFF